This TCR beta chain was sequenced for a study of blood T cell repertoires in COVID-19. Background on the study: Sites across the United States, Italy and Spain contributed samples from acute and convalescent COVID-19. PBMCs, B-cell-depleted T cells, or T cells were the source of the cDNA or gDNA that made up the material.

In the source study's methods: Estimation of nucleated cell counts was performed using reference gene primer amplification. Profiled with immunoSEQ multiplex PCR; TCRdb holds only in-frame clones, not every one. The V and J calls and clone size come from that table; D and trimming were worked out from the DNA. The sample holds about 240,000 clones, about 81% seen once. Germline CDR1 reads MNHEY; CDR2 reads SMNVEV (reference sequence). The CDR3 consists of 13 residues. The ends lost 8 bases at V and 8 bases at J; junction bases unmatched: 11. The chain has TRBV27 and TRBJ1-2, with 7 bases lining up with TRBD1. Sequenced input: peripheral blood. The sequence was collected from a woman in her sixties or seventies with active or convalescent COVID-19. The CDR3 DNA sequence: TGTGCCAGCTTATCTTCGAGGGGGCTGGGCTACACCTTC. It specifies CASLSSRGLGYTF.